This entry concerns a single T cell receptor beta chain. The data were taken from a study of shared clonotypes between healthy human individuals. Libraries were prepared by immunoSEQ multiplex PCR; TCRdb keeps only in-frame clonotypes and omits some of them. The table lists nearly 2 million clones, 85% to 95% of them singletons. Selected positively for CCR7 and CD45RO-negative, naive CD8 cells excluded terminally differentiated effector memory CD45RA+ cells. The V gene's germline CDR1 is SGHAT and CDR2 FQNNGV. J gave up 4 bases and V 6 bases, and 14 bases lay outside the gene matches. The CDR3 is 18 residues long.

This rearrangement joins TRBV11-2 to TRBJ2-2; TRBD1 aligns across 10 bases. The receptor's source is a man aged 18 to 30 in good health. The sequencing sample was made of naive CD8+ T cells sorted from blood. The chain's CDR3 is CASRPNPGTGDPTGELFF. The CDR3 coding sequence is TGTGCCAGCAGACCTAACCCCGGGACAGGGGACCCCACCGGGGAGCTGTTTTTT.